This TCR beta chain was identified during a study of control samples from healthy donors and cancer patients (dated by TCRdb to about 2020). The library came from the immunoSEQ multiplex PCR assay. TCRdb re-hosts the immuneACCESS table, in-frame sequences only. Its copies lack some clones; in the studies checked, an unresolved V gene accounts for under half of them, and the cause for the rest is not known. Present in this sample are about 120,000 clones, roughly 84% of which were seen just once. The ten largest clonotypes hold around 2% of the sample. Here V drops 7 bases and J drops 1 base, and the junction holds 7 bases not matched to any gene. The CDR3, from cysteine to phenylalanine, totals 14 residues. Just CDR3 DNA is preserved here, 42 bases in frame from base 1. As encoded in the germline V gene (reference sequence), CDR1 is MNHEY while CDR2 is SMNVEV. This clone was seen just once. Its antigen is still unknown. No base quality information exists; no much larger clone differs at one position.

Here the chain combines TRBV27 and TRBJ2-7; the junction holds 7 bases that match TRBD2. The sequenced sample consisted of blood. This sequence was found in a man aged 18 to 30 in good health. The DNA is as follows: TGTGCCAGCAAAGCGGGACGTTATTCCTACGAGCAGTACTTC. Its protein reads: CASKAGRYSYEQYF.